This T cell receptor beta chain was profiled in a study of blood T cell repertoires in COVID-19. The overall study: Researchers got acute and convalescent COVID-19 samples from the United States, Italy and Spain. The analysed material was cDNA or gDNA that came from T cells, B-cell-depleted T cells, or PBMCs.

In the original analysis: Reference gene primer amplification gave estimated nucleated cell counts. TCRdb keeps only in-frame clones here, not all; method: immunoSEQ multiplex PCR. The V and J calls and the clone size are those of that table, but D and trimming were determined from the DNA. The sample has about 290,000 clones; about 85% are singletons. This sequence originates from a woman in her fifties or sixties with active or convalescent COVID-19. Sequenced material: peripheral blood.

Here the CDR3 DNA reads TGTGCCAGCAGCTTGATAGCGGGAGGGGGTTACGAGCAGTACTTC. Translating gives CASSLIAGGGYEQYF. This chain connects TRBV2 to TRBJ2-7; 11 nucleotides line up with TRBD2. The germline V gene encodes CDR1 SNHLY and CDR2 FYNNEI. The CDR3 consists of 15 residues. J lost 4 bases, V lost 6 bases, and 8 bases had no gene match.